Listed below are T cell receptor beta chains from one sample, sequenced in a study of blood T cell repertoires in COVID-19. Clones were sequenced by immunoSEQ multiplex PCR, and TCRdb holds only the in-frame ones, with some missing. The sample yields 42,000 or so clones, 70% to 90% seen once. The sample comprised peripheral blood. Source of these receptors: a human donor in a cohort sampled during active COVID-19. Both conserved end residues are trimmed from each CDR3.

j_call: TRBJ2-1
v_call: TRBV12-5
cdr3_aa: ASGLTGGLDEQF

j_call: TRBJ2-7
v_call: TRBV5-4
cdr3_aa: ASSPVAASDEQY

j_call: TRBJ1-6
v_call: TRBV5-1
cdr3_aa: ASRPDGDNSPLH

j_call: TRBJ2-3
v_call: TRBV10-2
cdr3_aa: ASSDYFLAGTGQY

j_call: TRBJ1-3
v_call: TRBV7-9
cdr3_aa: ASSFVPRETGGNTIY

j_call: TRBJ2-4
v_call: TRBV12-3/TRBV12-4
cdr3_aa: ASSSLFSIQY

j_call: TRBJ1-1
v_call: TRBV15
cdr3_aa: ATSRDSGGRDTEAF

j_call: TRBJ1-2
v_call: TRBV6-2/TRBV6-3
cdr3_aa: ASSYSTGQGALYYGYT

j_call: TRBJ2-3
v_call: TRBV7-8
cdr3_aa: ASSLGLGGSTDTQY

j_call: TRBJ2-3
v_call: TRBV6-6
cdr3_aa: ASSRGTSGAVGTDTQY

j_call: TRBJ2-2
v_call: TRBV11-2
cdr3_aa: ASSLGLYGPGELF

j_call: TRBJ2-5
v_call: TRBV6-2/TRBV6-3
cdr3_aa: ASSYPRKRGGLGQETQY

j_call: TRBJ2-3
v_call: TRBV4-1
cdr3_aa: ASSHFGTFIGAQY

j_call: TRBJ2-3
v_call: TRBV10-3
cdr3_aa: AISESRGGLADTQY

j_call: TRBJ2-3
v_call: TRBV5-4
cdr3_aa: ASSRPGTSGSTDTQY

j_call: TRBJ1-2
v_call: TRBV3-1/TRBV3-2
cdr3_aa: ASSQESYRGYGYT

j_call: TRBJ1-5
v_call: TRBV14
cdr3_aa: ASSLGWATGRGNQPQH

j_call: TRBJ2-2
v_call: TRBV18
cdr3_aa: ASSPAGAGELF

j_call: TRBJ2-5
v_call: TRBV7-9
cdr3_aa: ASSLVQAGETQY

j_call: TRBJ2-1
v_call: TRBV9
cdr3_aa: ASSFGQGYNEQF

j_call: TRBJ2-2
v_call: TRBV9
cdr3_aa: ASSVAGTGKTGELF

j_call: TRBJ1-1
v_call: TRBV7-2
cdr3_aa: ASSGRRNTEAF

j_call: TRBJ2-5
v_call: TRBV5-1
cdr3_aa: ASSLVGAVAGGRETQY

j_call: TRBJ1-3
v_call: TRBV27
cdr3_aa: ASKPGQSSGNTIY